This T cell receptor beta chain appears in the sequencing data of a study of blood T cell repertoires in COVID-19. Overall study: Material from acute and convalescent COVID-19 was sourced from the United States, Italy and Spain. T cells, B-cell-depleted T cells, or PBMCs supplied cDNA or gDNA.

Per the original methods: Amplifying reference gene primers gave estimates of nucleated cell counts. Sequenced by immunoSEQ multiplex PCR; TCRdb stores in-frame clones only, minus some. That table furnishes V, J and clone size, whereas the DNA furnished D and trimming. The table includes roughly 500,000 clones, 85% to 90% detected once. The Seattle site enrolled patients during active infection and followed them longitudinally. J gave up 7 bases and V 2 bases, and 11 bases lay outside the gene matches. The CDR3 contains 15 residues. Germline CDR1 is SGHAT and CDR2 is FQNNGV. The V call is TRBV11-2, the J call TRBJ2-7; TRBD1 agrees at 7 bases. The sample consisted of peripheral blood. The TCR sequence derives from a man aged 18 to 30 with COVID-19, enrolled during active disease. The CDR3 region is CASSLSGTASWEQYF. The CDR3 coding sequence is TGTGCCAGCAGCTTATCCGGGACAGCTTCCTGGGAGCAGTACTTC. The whole variable domain, filled in from reference TRBV11-2 and TRBJ2-7, reads EAGVAQSPRYKIIEKRQSVAFWCNPISGHATLYWYQQILGQGPKLLIQFQNNGVVDDSQLPKDRFSAERLKGVDSTLKIQPAKLEDSAVYLCASSLSGTASWEQYFGPGTRLTVT.